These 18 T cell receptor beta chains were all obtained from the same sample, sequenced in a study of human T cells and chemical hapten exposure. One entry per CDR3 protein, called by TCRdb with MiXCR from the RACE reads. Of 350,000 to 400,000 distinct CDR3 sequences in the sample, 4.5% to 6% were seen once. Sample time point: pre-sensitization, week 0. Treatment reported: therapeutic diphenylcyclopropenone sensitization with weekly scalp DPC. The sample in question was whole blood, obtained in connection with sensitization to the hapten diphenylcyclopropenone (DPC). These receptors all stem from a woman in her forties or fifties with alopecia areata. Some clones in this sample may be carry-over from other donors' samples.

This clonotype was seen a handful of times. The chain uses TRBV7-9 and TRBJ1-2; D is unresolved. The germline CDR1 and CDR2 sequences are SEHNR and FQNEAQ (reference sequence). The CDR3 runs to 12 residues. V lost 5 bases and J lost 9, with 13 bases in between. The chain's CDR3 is CASSLFLRSYTF. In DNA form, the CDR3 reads TGTGCCAGCAGCCTCTTCCTCCGAAGCTACACCTTC.

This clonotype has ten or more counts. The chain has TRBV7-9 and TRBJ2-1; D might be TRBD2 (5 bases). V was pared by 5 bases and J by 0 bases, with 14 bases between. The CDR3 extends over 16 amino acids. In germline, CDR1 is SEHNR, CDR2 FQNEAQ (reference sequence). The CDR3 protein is CASSPRTSSSYNEQFF. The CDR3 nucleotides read TGTGCCAGCAGCCCCAGAACTAGTTCCTCCTACAATGAGCAGTTCTTC.

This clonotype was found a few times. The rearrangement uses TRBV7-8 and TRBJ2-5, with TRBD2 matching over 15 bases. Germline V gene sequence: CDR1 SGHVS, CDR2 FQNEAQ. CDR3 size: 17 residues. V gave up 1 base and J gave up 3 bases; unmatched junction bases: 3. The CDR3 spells CASSLGTSGREKETQYF. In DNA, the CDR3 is TGTGCCAGCAGCTTAGGGACTAGCGGGAGGGAAAAAGAGACCCAGTACTTC.

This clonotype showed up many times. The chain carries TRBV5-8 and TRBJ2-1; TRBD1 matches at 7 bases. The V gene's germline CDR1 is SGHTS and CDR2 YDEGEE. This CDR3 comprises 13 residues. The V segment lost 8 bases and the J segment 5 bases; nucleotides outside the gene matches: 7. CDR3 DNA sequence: TGTGCCAGAGGAAGGACAGGCAACAATGAGCAGTTCTTC. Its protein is CARGRTGNNEQFF.

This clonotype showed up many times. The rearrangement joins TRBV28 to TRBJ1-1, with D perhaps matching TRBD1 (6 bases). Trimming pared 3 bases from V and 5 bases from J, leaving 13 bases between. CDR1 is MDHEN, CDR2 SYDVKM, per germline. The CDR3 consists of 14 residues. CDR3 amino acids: CASSFGRGGTEAFF. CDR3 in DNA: TGTGCCAGCAGTTTCGGCAGGGGAGGAACTGAAGCTTTCTTT. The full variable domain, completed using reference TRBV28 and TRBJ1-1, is DVKVTQSSRYLVKRTGEKVFLECVQDMDHENMFWYRQDPGLGLRLIYFSYDVKMKEKGDIPEGYSVSREKKERFSLILESASTNQTSMYLCASSFGRGGTEAFFGQGTRLTVV.

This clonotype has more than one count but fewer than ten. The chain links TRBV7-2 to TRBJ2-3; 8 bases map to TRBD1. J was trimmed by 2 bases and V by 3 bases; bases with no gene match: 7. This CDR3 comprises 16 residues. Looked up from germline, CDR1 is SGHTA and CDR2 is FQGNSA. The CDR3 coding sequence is TGTGCCAGCAGCTTGACAGGGGCCACGGACACAGATACGCAGTATTTT. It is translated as CASSLTGATDTDTQYF. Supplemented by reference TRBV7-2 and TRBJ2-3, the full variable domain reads GAGVSQSPSNKVTEKGKDVELRCDPISGHTALYWYRQSLGQGLEFLIYFQGNSAPDKSGLPSDRFSAERTGGSVSTLTIQRTQQEDSAVYLCASSLTGATDTDTQYFGPGTRLTVL.

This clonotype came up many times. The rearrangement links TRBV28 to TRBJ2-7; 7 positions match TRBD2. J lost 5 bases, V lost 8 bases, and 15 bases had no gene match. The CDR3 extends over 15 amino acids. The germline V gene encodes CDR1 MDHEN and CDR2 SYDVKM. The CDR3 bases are TGTGCCAGCTCAAGCGGGGACTGGCTGCGGAACGAGCAGTACTTC. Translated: CASSSGDWLRNEQYF.

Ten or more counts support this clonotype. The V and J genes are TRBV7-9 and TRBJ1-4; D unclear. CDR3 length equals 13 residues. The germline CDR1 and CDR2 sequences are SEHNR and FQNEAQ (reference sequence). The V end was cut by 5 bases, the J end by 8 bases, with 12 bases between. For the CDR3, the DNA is TGTGCCAGCAGCCCGCCTGGGAACGAAAAACTGTTTTTT. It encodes CASSPPGNEKLFF.

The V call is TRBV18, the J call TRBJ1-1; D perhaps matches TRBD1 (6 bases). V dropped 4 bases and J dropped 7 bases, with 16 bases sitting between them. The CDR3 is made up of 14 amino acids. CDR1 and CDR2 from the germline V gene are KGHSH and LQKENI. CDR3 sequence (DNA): TGTGCCAGCTCACTGAGACAGGATGTGGTTGAAGCTTTCTTT. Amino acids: CASSLRQDVVEAFF.

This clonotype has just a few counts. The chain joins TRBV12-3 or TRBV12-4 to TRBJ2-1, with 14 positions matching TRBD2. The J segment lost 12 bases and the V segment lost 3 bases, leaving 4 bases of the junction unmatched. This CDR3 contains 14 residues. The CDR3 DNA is TGTGCCAGCAGTTTCCGACTAGCGGGAGGGCGGCAGTTCTTC. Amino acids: CASSFRLAGGRQFF.

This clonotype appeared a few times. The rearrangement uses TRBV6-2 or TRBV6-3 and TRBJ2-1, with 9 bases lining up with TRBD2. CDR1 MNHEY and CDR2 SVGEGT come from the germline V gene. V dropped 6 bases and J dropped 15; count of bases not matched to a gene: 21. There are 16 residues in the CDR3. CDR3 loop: CASRPRTASGATFPFF. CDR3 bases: TGTGCCAGCAGACCCCGGACCGCTAGCGGGGCGACTTTCCCGTTCTTC.

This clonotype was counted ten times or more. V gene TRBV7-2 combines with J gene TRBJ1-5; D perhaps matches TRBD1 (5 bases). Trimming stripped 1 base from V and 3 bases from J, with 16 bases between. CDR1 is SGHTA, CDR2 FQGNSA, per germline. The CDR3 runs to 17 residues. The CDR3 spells CASSLGPSTGFNQPQHF. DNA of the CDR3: TGTGCCAGCAGCTTAGGCCCTAGTACAGGCTTCAATCAGCCCCAGCATTTT.

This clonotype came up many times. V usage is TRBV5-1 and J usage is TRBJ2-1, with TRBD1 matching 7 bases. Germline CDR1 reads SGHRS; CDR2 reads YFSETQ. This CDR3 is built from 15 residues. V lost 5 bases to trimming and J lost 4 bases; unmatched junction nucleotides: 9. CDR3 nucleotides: TGCGCCAGCAGGCTGGACAGGAATGTTTACAATGAGCAGTTCTTC. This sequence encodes CASRLDRNVYNEQFF.

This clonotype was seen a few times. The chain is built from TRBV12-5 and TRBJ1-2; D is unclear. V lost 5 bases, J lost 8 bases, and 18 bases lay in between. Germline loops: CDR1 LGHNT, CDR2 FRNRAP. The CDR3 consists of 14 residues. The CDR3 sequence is CASGPTTPGRGYTF. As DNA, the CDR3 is TGTGCTAGTGGTCCCACGACGCCCGGACGCGGCTACACCTTC.

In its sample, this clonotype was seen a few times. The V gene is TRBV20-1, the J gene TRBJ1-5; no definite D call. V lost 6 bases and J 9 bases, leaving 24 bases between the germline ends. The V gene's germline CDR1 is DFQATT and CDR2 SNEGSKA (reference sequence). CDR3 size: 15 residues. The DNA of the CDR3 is TGCAGTGCGCCGTCCCAGACCGGCCCTTTGGGGCCCCAGCATTTT. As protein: CSAPSQTGPLGPQHF.

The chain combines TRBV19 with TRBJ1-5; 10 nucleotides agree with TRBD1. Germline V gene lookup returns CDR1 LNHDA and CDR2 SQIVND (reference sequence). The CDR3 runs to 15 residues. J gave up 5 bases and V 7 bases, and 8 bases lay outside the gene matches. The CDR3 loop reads CASTPRQGAHQPQHF. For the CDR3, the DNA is TGTGCCAGTACCCCAAGACAGGGGGCCCATCAGCCCCAGCATTTT.

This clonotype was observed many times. CDR3 sequence reads: CASSPPGSGELFF. CDR3 sequence (DNA): TGCGCCAGCAGCCCCCCAGGGAGCGGGGAGCTGTTTTTT. The rearrangement uses TRBV4-1 and TRBJ2-2, with D perhaps assigned TRBD1 or TRBD2 (5 bases each). The germline CDR1 and CDR2 sequences are MGHRA and YSYEKL. Trimming took off 4 bases at V and 7 bases at J, with 10 bases between the two ends. The CDR3 consists of 13 residues.

The CDR3 sequence is CSVVQGARYTEAFF. The CDR3 DNA reads TGCAGCGTCGTACAGGGGGCGCGGTATACTGAAGCTTTCTTT. This chain links TRBV29-1 with TRBJ1-1, with 9 bases fitting TRBD1. Germline V gives CDR1 SQVTM, CDR2 ANQGSEA. Trimming took 6 bases from V and 5 from J; bases not matched to a gene: 10. The CDR3 sequence is 14 residues long.